Listed below are T cell receptor beta chains from one sample, sequenced in a study of blood T cell repertoires in COVID-19. Some clones are missing from TCRdb's copy, which holds only in-frame ones; the method was immunoSEQ multiplex PCR. The top ten hold around 6.5% of the sample, which has 100,000 or so clones, around 90% seen once. The sample comprised peripheral blood. Receptors were obtained from a woman aged 55-69 years with acute or convalescent COVID-19. Both conserved end residues are part of each CDR3. A D gene is named only where the DNA matches it firmly. Clone size is shown for a subset of rows, as once, few, many or a class of expanded clone.

cdr3_length	clone_size	v_call	j_call	d_call	cdr3_nt	cdr3_aa
16	-	TRBV2	TRBJ2-1	TRBD2	TGTGCCAGCAGGACGTTAGCGGGAGCTTTCTACAATGAGCAGTTCTTC	CASRTLAGAFYNEQFF
16	-	TRBV7-9	TRBJ1-1	-	TGTGCCAGCAGCTTAACGCCTCGCGACAGGTACACTGAAGCTTTCTTT	CASSLTPRDRYTEAFF
16	-	TRBV28	TRBJ2-1	TRBD2	TGTGCCAGCAGTTTCCACTTAGCGGGAGGTGTTAATGAGCAGTTCTTC	CASSFHLAGGVNEQFF
17	-	TRBV5-1	TRBJ2-1	TRBD2	TGCGCCAGCAGCCTCACCCCCCTAGCGGGGGCCTACAATGAGCAGTTCTTC	CASSLTPLAGAYNEQFF
15	-	TRBV3-1/TRBV3-2	TRBJ1-1	-	TGTGCCAGCAGCCAAGCCGGGTTATGGAACACTGAAGCTTTCTTT	CASSQAGLWNTEAFF
13	-	TRBV7-3	TRBJ1-5	-	TGTGCCAGCAGCTTACAGGGAGGTCAGCCCCAGCATTTT	CASSLQGGQPQHF
17	-	TRBV7-9	TRBJ1-2	-	TGTGCCAGCAGCTTAGTAGAACCACCGCGGCTTAGCTATGGCTACACCTTC	CASSLVEPPRLSYGYTF
11	-	TRBV28	TRBJ1-2	-	TGTGCCAGCAGTTTAATCGGGGGCTACACCTTC	CASSLIGGYTF
18	-	TRBV24-1	TRBJ2-2	-	TGTGCCACCAGTGAGCCCCGGGACATCTACGCGAACACCGGGGAGCTGTTTTTT	CATSEPRDIYANTGELFF
13	-	TRBV30	TRBJ1-5	-	TGTGCCTGGAGGGGGAGCGGCAATCAGCCCCAGCATTTT	CAWRGSGNQPQHF
12	-	TRBV19	TRBJ2-5	-	TGTGCCAGTAGTAACAGGGCAGAGACCCAGTACTTC	CASSNRAETQYF
15	-	TRBV19	TRBJ1-3	-	TGTGCCAGTAGTACGGTCTCTTTCTCTGGAAACACCATATATTTT	CASSTVSFSGNTIYF
17	-	TRBV5-1	TRBJ2-2	TRBD2	TGCGCCAGCAGCCGGACTAGCGGGAGCTTGATTTCCGGGGAGCTGTTTTTT	CASSRTSGSLISGELFF
15	-	TRBV5-4	TRBJ2-1	TRBD2	TGTGCCAGCAGCCTCGGGACTAGCGGGATGAGTGAGCAGTTCTTC	CASSLGTSGMSEQFF
15	-	TRBV2	TRBJ2-1	TRBD2	TGTGCCAGCAGTGAAAGGACTAGCGGCAACAATGAGCAGTTCTTC	CASSERTSGNNEQFF
16	-	TRBV15	TRBJ2-7	TRBD2	TGTGCCACCAGCAGAGAAGCAGCGGGAGATGGCTACGAGCAGTACTTC	CATSREAAGDGYEQYF
13	-	TRBV24-1	TRBJ2-5	-	TGTGCCACCTCGGGAGACGTGCAAGAGACCCAGTACTTC	CATSGDVQETQYF
15	-	TRBV7-3	TRBJ2-3	TRBD1	TGTGCCAGCAGCATGACAGGGTCAGGAGCAGATACGCAGTATTTT	CASSMTGSGADTQYF
14	-	TRBV28	TRBJ2-1	TRBD1	TGTGCCAGCAGTCGGGGACAGGGAAATAATGAGCAGTTCTTC	CASSRGQGNNEQFF
13	-	TRBV19	TRBJ1-1	TRBD1	TGTGCCAGTACCACCAGGGGGCACACTGAAGCTTTCTTT	CASTTRGHTEAFF
15	-	TRBV6-5	TRBJ1-2	TRBD1	TGTGCCAGCAGCCCGCGGACAGGCTCCGACTATGGCTACACCTTC	CASSPRTGSDYGYTF
15	-	TRBV15	TRBJ1-1	TRBD1	TGTGCCACCAGCCGCACCCGGGACAGGGAAATTGAAGCTTTCTTT	CATSRTRDREIEAFF
15	-	TRBV3-1/TRBV3-2	TRBJ2-7	-	TGTGCCAGCAGCCAAGGGCCGGGACAACCCTACGAGCAGTACTTC	CASSQGPGQPYEQYF
14	-	TRBV7-9	TRBJ1-1	-	TGTGCCAGCAGCCCAGGGTTCGGGAACACTGAAGCTTTCTTT	CASSPGFGNTEAFF
13	-	TRBV6-5	TRBJ2-2	-	TGTGCCAGCAGACAGATCAACACCGGGGAGCTGTTTTTT	CASRQINTGELFF
11	-	TRBV5-5	TRBJ1-2	TRBD1	TGTGCCATCGGACAGGGAAATGGCTACACCTTC	CAIGQGNGYTF
14	-	TRBV30	TRBJ1-2	-	TGTGCCTGGAGTGTCCCCCTCGGGCAGGGAGGCTACACCTTC	CAWSVPLGQGGYTF
11	-	TRBV3-1/TRBV3-2	TRBJ1-2	-	TGTGCCAGCAGCCAGAGCTATGGCTACACCTTC	CASSQSYGYTF
16	few	TRBV3-1/TRBV3-2	TRBJ2-2	TRBD2	TGTGCCAGCAGGAGAGGGGCTAGCGGTTCAACCGGGGAGCTGTTTTTT	CASRRGASGSTGELFF
14	few	TRBV20-1	TRBJ2-3	-	TGCAGTGCTAGTAACATCCAGAGGGCAGATACGCAGTATTTT	CSASNIQRADTQYF
14	once	TRBV5-1	TRBJ2-1	-	TGCGCCAGCAGCTTCGGGGATTCTTACAATGAGCAGTTCTTC	CASSFGDSYNEQFF
16	-	TRBV6-5	TRBJ1-4	-	TGTGCCAGCAGTTACCGGGGAGGGGCACGGAATGAAAAACTGTTTTTT	CASSYRGGARNEKLFF
14	-	TRBV10-3	TRBJ2-3	-	TGTGCCATCCGCCGCGGGCCCGATACAGATACGCAGTATTTT	CAIRRGPDTDTQYF
14	-	TRBV6-5	TRBJ2-1	TRBD2	TGTGCCAGCAGGGGGAGCGGGAGTACTAATGAGCAGTTCTTC	CASRGSGSTNEQFF
12	few	TRBV10-3	TRBJ2-7	TRBD1	TGTGCCACGGGACAGGGGGTCTACGAGCAGTACTTC	CATGQGVYEQYF
16	-	TRBV4-2	TRBJ2-7	TRBD2	TGTGCCAGCAGCCAAGAGGGAGCTAGCGGGATATACGAGCAGTACTTC	CASSQEGASGIYEQYF
12	-	TRBV24-1	TRBJ2-2	-	TGTGCCACCGGCGGGCTCACCGGGGAGCTGTTTTTT	CATGGLTGELFF
14	-	TRBV3-1/TRBV3-2	TRBJ2-7	-	TGTGCCAGCAGCCAGGGTCCAGGTGGCAACGAGCAGTACTTC	CASSQGPGGNEQYF
13	-	TRBV24-1	TRBJ2-3	-	TGTGCCACCAGTGACCTCTACACAGATACGCAGTATTTT	CATSDLYTDTQYF
14	-	TRBV30	TRBJ1-1	-	TGTGCCTGGAGTGTACTCAGGGCGCGCACTGAAGCTTTCTTT	CAWSVLRARTEAFF
15	few	TRBV29-1	TRBJ2-2	TRBD1	TGCAGCGTCGCTGACAGGGTTTATGGCACCGGGGAGCTGTTTTTT	CSVADRVYGTGELFF
12	-	TRBV29-1	TRBJ1-1	-	TGCAGCGTTGAAGGCGGGGGAGGTGAAGCTTTCTTT	CSVEGGGGEAFF
18	-	TRBV3-1/TRBV3-2	TRBJ2-1	TRBD2	TGTGCCAGCAGCCAAGATCCCCTAGCGGGGCGGTGGCCTAATGAGCAGTTCTTC	CASSQDPLAGRWPNEQFF
16	-	TRBV27	TRBJ2-1	TRBD2	TGTGCCAGCAGTAGCCGGACTAGCGGGATTCCAGAAATTCAGTTCTTC	CASSSRTSGIPEIQFF
15	-	TRBV28	TRBJ1-1	TRBD1	TGTGCCAGCAGCCCGGCGACAGGGATGAACACTGAAGCTTTCTTT	CASSPATGMNTEAFF
15	-	TRBV18	TRBJ1-1	-	TGTGCCAGCTCACCACCGAAGGGGCGCTGGGCTGAAGCTTTCTTT	CASSPPKGRWAEAFF
16	-	TRBV5-1	TRBJ2-1	TRBD2	TGCGCCAGCAGCTTGGCCAGCGGGGCCCCCTACAATGAGCAGTTCTTC	CASSLASGAPYNEQFF